Below are 9 T cell receptor beta chains sequenced from a single sample in a study of T cell changes during pregnancy in multiple sclerosis. Clones were sequenced by immunoSEQ multiplex PCR, and TCRdb holds only the in-frame ones, with some missing. The sample carries about 75,000 clones, 90% to 95% recorded once. Sequencing used CD4+ T cells from peripheral blood mononuclear cells, obtained before pregnancy. The receptors originated from a female donor with multiple sclerosis, enrolled in a pregnancy study.

The V and J genes are TRBV28 and TRBJ2-7; 14 bases align to TRBD2. V lost 5 bases, J lost 2 bases, and 11 bases stayed unmatched. The CDR3 covers 18 residues. Germline CDR1 reads MDHEN; CDR2 reads SYDVKM. The CDR3 is CASSERGWTSGRPYEQYF. CDR3 nucleotides: TGTGCCAGCAGTGAAAGGGGTTGGACTAGCGGGAGGCCCTACGAGCAGTACTTC. Supplemented by reference TRBV28 and TRBJ2-7, the full variable domain reads DVKVTQSSRYLVKRTGEKVFLECVQDMDHENMFWYRQDPGLGLRLIYFSYDVKMKEKGDIPEGYSVSREKKERFSLILESASTNQTSMYLCASSERGWTSGRPYEQYFGPGTRLTVT.

The chain has TRBV5-6 and TRBJ1-1, with D perhaps TRBD1 (5 bases). V dropped 4 bases and J dropped 4 bases, with 20 bases sitting between them. Looked up from germline, CDR1 is SGHDT and CDR2 is YYEEEE. The CDR3 runs to 16 residues. CDR3 protein: CASSLGRGMKGTEAFF. In DNA, the CDR3 is TGTGCCAGCAGCCTAGGACGGGGGATGAAGGGCACTGAAGCTTTCTTT.

The genes are TRBV6-6 and TRBJ2-3; possibly TRBD1 for D (5 bases). The germline V gene encodes CDR1 MNHNY and CDR2 SVGAGI (reference sequence). This CDR3 is 16 amino acids long. V lost 4 bases to trimming and J lost 2 bases, with 16 bases between them. The CDR3 region is CASSSRSDRLTDTQYF. CDR3 DNA: TGTGCCAGCAGTTCAAGAAGCGACAGACTCACAGATACGCAGTATTTT.

The chain employs TRBV6-6 and TRBJ1-2; a weak D match, TRBD1 (6 bases). The CDR3 runs to 14 residues. Germline lookup yields CDR1 MNHNY and CDR2 SVGAGI (reference sequence). Trimming took 6 bases from V and 5 from J, leaving 16 bases between them. Here the CDR3 reads CASSLGDIWYGYTF. In DNA, the CDR3 is TGTGCCAGCAGCCTCGGGGACATCTGGTATGGCTACACCTTC.

J is TRBJ2-1 and V is TRBV30, with D hard to call. CDR3 length equals 14 residues. V was trimmed by 4 bases and J by 2 bases, leaving 12 bases between them. CDR1 and CDR2 from the germline V gene are GTSNPN and SVGIG (reference sequence). The CDR3, as DNA: TGTGCCTGGACCAAAAACTTCGCCTACAATGAGCAGTTCTTC. Translating gives CAWTKNFAYNEQFF.

The chain has TRBV5-4 and TRBJ2-3, with TRBD2 identical over 12 bases. J was trimmed by 2 bases and V by 3 bases; bases with no gene match: 7. Per the germline V gene, CDR1 is SGHNT and CDR2 is YYREEE (reference sequence). This CDR3 spans 17 amino acids. CDR3 in amino acids: CASSSGLAGPDTDTQYF. The CDR3 DNA sequence: TGTGCCAGCAGCTCAGGACTAGCGGGGCCCGACACAGATACGCAGTATTTT.

A single count supports this clone. The junction shows a germline mismatch at one end, possibly a read error. The J gene is TRBJ1-1, the V gene TRBV18; the D is unclear. This CDR3 has 12 residues. The V gene's germline CDR1 is KGHSH and CDR2 LQKENI. The CDR3 bases are TGTGCCGGCTCACCACTAGTCCCTGAAGCTTTCTTT. Translating it yields CAGSPLVPEAFF.

This chain joins TRBV19 and TRBJ1-1, with TRBD1 matching over 9 bases. J lost 8 bases, V lost 5 bases, and 6 bases had no gene match. The CDR3 contains 13 residues. CDR1 and CDR2 from the germline V gene are LNHDA and SQIVND (reference sequence). Written as DNA, the CDR3 is TGTGCCAGTAGTGCCGGGACAGGGACCGAAGCTTTCTTT. Translation: CASSAGTGTEAFF.

The chain combines TRBV27 with TRBJ1-2; possibly TRBD1 for D (6 bases). Germline CDR1 MNHEY, CDR2 SMNVEV (reference sequence). V dropped 1 base and J dropped 8 bases, with 20 bases sitting between them. This CDR3 comprises 16 residues. The CDR3 coding sequence is TGTGCCAGCAGTTTATTTCGGGGGGCATCGGTCACGGGCTACACCTTC. Amino acids: CASSLFRGASVTGYTF.